Below, 11 T cell receptor beta chains from the same sample are listed, as sequenced in a study of radiotherapy plus CTLA-4 blockade in lung cancer. Repertoires were generated with immunoSEQ multiplex PCR, while TCRdb's copy carries only in-frame clones and drops some. In the table there are about 95,000 clones, around four fifths of which are singletons. Here the sequenced sample was peripheral blood, taken from a patient treated with radiotherapy plus ipilimumab. The receptor source for this set is a human donor with non-small cell lung cancer who had stable disease on radiotherapy plus ipilimumab.

V usage is TRBV5-1 and J usage is TRBJ1-6; D gene uncertain. Trimming took off 7 bases at V and 6 bases at J, with 14 bases between the two ends. The CDR3 loop spans 14 amino acids. CDR1 and CDR2 from the germline V gene are SGHRS and YFSETQ. CDR3 nucleotides: TGCGCCAGCCAGGTGACAAATGGTAATTCACCCCTCCACTTT. Protein sequence: CASQVTNGNSPLHF. The full variable domain, completed using reference TRBV5-1 and TRBJ1-6, is KAGVTQTPRYLIKTRGQQVTLSCSPISGHRSVSWYQQTPGQGLQFLFEYFSETQRNKGNFPGRFSGRQFSNSRSEMNVSTLELGDSALYLCASQVTNGNSPLHFGNGTRLTVT.

V gene TRBV9 combines with J gene TRBJ2-7; 10 bases fit TRBD1. The CDR3 is made up of 14 amino acids. The germline V gene has CDR1 SGDLS and CDR2 YYNGEE. The V and J ends lost 2 bases and 7 bases, in that order; junction bases with no gene match: 6. This chain's CDR3 is CASSVSGTGEEQYF. The CDR3 region has the DNA TGTGCCAGCAGCGTCTCCGGGACAGGGGAAGAGCAGTACTTC.

This clone was seen a few times. This sequence joins TRBV28 and TRBJ1-1; D perhaps matches TRBD1 (5 bases). Germline CDR1 reads MDHEN; CDR2 reads SYDVKM. V lost 3 bases to trimming and J lost 4 bases, with 12 bases between them. The CDR3 extends over 14 amino acids. CDR3 region: CASSFGDGATEAFF. As DNA, the CDR3 is TGTGCCAGCAGTTTTGGGGACGGTGCCACTGAAGCTTTCTTT.

This chain connects TRBV28 to TRBJ1-6; D is unresolved. The length of the CDR3 is 12 residues. Trimming cost V 2 bases and J 9 bases, with 5 bases left between them. The germline gives CDR1 MDHEN, CDR2 SYDVKM. The CDR3 bases are TGTGCCAGCAGTTTAGAGATTTCACCCCTCCACTTT. Amino acids: CASSLEISPLHF.

This rearrangement joins TRBV30 to TRBJ2-6, with D unresolved. Deletions cut 2 bases from V and 2 bases from J, with 13 bases between. Germline V gene data show CDR1 as GTSNPN and CDR2 as SVGIG (reference sequence). The CDR3 sequence is 16 residues long. The CDR3 reads CAWSPTGVTGANVLTF. CDR3 nucleotide sequence: TGTGCCTGGAGTCCCACCGGAGTAACTGGGGCCAACGTCCTGACTTTC.

The chain couples TRBV30 to TRBJ2-1, with unresolved D. Trimming cost V 0 bases and J 10 bases, with 13 bases left between them. CDR1 is GTSNPN, CDR2 SVGIG, per germline (reference sequence). The CDR3 spans 13 residues. For the CDR3, the DNA is TGTGCCTGGAGTGTCCTAAGTCACCAGGAGCAGTTCTTC. This encodes CAWSVLSHQEQFF.

In this sample, this clone turned up once. V and J are TRBV28 and TRBJ2-1; 11 nucleotides match TRBD1. Trimming at V came to 1 base and at J to 8 bases, leaving 4 bases not matched to a gene. The CDR3 runs to 15 residues. Germline-derived CDR1 and CDR2 are MDHEN and SYDVKM. The DNA for the CDR3 is TGTGCCAGCAGTTTATCGGGGACAGGGGGAGATGAGCAGTTCTTC. Amino acids: CASSLSGTGGDEQFF.

The chain has TRBV11-3 and TRBJ1-2; D not certain. Trimming cost V 5 bases and J 5 bases, with 9 bases left between them. Germline V gene lookup returns CDR1 SGHNT and CDR2 YENEEA. CDR3 length: 12 amino acids. The CDR3 loop reads CASSIDGYGYTF. CDR3 DNA: TGTGCCAGCAGCATTGACGGATATGGCTACACCTTC.

The chain couples TRBV19 to TRBJ2-1; TRBD2 agrees at 7 bases. Per the germline V gene, CDR1 is LNHDA and CDR2 is SQIVND (reference sequence). J was trimmed by 3 bases and V by 4 bases; bases with no gene match: 0. There are 13 residues in the CDR3. CDR3 in DNA: TGTGCCAGTAGTACTAGCGGCTACAATGAGCAGTTCTTC. Translation: CASSTSGYNEQFF.

V gene TRBV5-1 combines with J gene TRBJ1-4; D unclear. Germline-derived CDR1 and CDR2 are SGHRS and YFSETQ. V lost 0 bases, J lost 7 bases, and 13 bases lay in between. The CDR3 consists of 15 residues. This CDR3 reads CASSLARGFGEKLFF. The DNA for the CDR3 is TGCGCCAGCAGCTTGGCGCGTGGGTTCGGTGAAAAACTGTTTTTT.

This clone occurred a few times. This chain connects TRBV5-1 to TRBJ2-7, with 7 bases identical to TRBD1. With 4 bases clipped from V and 2 bases from J, the junction kept 9 bases outside the gene matches. From germline, CDR1 is SGHRS and CDR2 YFSETQ. The CDR3 runs to 15 residues. CDR3 residues: CASSEEGQPPYEQYF. The CDR3 DNA sequence: TGCGCCAGCAGCGAAGAGGGACAGCCCCCCTACGAGCAGTACTTC.